This TCR beta chain was identified in a study of shared clonotypes between healthy human individuals. Some clones are missing from TCRdb's copy, which holds only in-frame ones; the method was immunoSEQ multiplex PCR. The table lists some 800,000 clones, about 92% of them singletons. Naive CD8 cells, CD45RO-negative and positively selected for CCR7, excluded terminally differentiated effector memory CD45RA+ cells. The junction had 9 bases not matched to a gene; V was cut back by 1 base and J by 2 bases. The V gene's germline CDR1 is SGHAT and CDR2 FQNNGV. The CDR3 is 18 amino acids. V and J are TRBV11-2 and TRBJ2-3; 10 bases line up with TRBD2. The material sequenced was naive CD8+ T cells sorted from blood. The source of this sequence is a man aged 25 to 40 in good health. This CDR3 reads CASSLGGSGRPSTDTQYF. CDR3 sequence (DNA): TGTGCCAGCAGCTTAGGGGGTAGCGGGAGGCCGTCCACAGATACGCAGTATTTT.